This T cell receptor (beta chain) was documented in a study of response to subunit inactivated influenza vaccine. Via MiXCR, TCRdb re-called the RT-PCR reads, giving one row per CDR3 protein. Of 860,000 or so distinct CDR3 sequences in the sample, around 21% are singletons; the top ten hold roughly 10%. General observations from the study: The authors suggested that few new T cells are recruited per seasonal influenza vaccination.

CDR1 and CDR2 from the germline V gene are KGHSH and LQKENI. This CDR3 is built from 15 residues. The V and J ends lost 6 bases and 3 bases respectively, with 18 bases between them. Comments on this clonotype: The antigen remains undetermined.

Sequencing used PBMCs from blood, obtained around 5 days after vaccination. This TCR was recovered from a man in his fifties who received an inactivated influenza vaccine. V usage is TRBV18 and J usage is TRBJ2-7, with D perhaps matching TRBD1 (6 bases). In DNA, the CDR3 is TGTGCCAGCTCTCCTCAGGAACAGGGTGTCTACGAGCAGTACTTC. Its protein product is CASSPQEQGVYEQYF.